Sequencing of this T cell receptor (beta chain) was carried out in a study of regulatory T cells in long-lasting Graves disease. Findings and caveats of the study: TRBV28 was favored in persistent disease, as were TRBJ1-2 and TRBJ2-5. Between persistent patients, 2,500 to 3,500 public clonotypes were shared, exceeding the roughly 1,000 shared between new patients.

Documented time point: persistent/refractory GD, antithyroid drugs over 5 years with positive TRAb. The authors made the TCR library using RNA they extracted from PBMCs. It was by American Thyroid Association guidelines that Graves' disease was diagnosed. As a group, patients came from one endocrinology department in Xi'an, China. With 6 bases clipped from V and 2 bases from J, the junction kept 9 bases outside the gene matches. Germline CDR1 reads MDHEN; CDR2 reads SYDVKM. This CDR3 is 15 amino acids long. Assembly of TCR beta libraries relied on iRepertoire HTBI primers together with Arm-PCR of CDR3 regions. TCRdb analysed the multiplex PCR reads with MiXCR anew, one entry per CDR3 protein. Here the sample spans more than 300,000 distinct CDR3 sequences, roughly 21% being singletons. This clonotype was seen ten or more times. No antigen is known for it.

J is TRBJ1-2 and V is TRBV28; 7 positions agree with TRBD1. This TCR was sampled from a female donor with Graves disease. The source material was peripheral blood mononuclear cells (PBMCs), sampled when the disease was refractory, from a patient treated with antithyroid drugs. The CDR3 DNA follows: TGTGCCAGCAGCCGTACAGGGGCCCTCAACTATGGCTACACCTTC. Translated: CASSRTGALNYGYTF.